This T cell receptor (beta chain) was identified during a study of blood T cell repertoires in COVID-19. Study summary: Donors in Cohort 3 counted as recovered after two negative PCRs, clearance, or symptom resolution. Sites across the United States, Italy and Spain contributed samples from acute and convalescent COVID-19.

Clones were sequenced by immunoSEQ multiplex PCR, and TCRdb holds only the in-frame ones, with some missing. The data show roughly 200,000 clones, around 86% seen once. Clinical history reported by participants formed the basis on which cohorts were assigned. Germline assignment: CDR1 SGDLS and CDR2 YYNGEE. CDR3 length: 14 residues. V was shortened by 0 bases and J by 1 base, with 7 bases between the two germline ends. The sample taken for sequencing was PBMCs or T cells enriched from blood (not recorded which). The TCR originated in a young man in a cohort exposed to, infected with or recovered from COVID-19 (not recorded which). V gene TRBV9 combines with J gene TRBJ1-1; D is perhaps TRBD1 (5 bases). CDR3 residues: CASSVATANTEAFF. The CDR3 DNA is TGTGCCAGCAGCGTAGCGACAGCGAACACTGAAGCTTTCTTT.